This T cell receptor (beta chain) stems from a study of blood T cell repertoires in COVID-19. Study in general: The origin of the acute and convalescent COVID-19 samples was the United States, Italy and Spain. PBMCs, B-cell-depleted T cells, or T cells provided the cDNA or gDNA that made up the material.

As originally analysed: Amplification of reference gene primers provided the estimated nucleated cell counts. Sequencing used immunoSEQ multiplex PCR; TCRdb keeps in-frame clones, though not all of them. V, J and clone size reflect that table, while D and trimming were determined from the DNA. The profile shows some 140,000 clones, around three quarters of them singletons. This clone was seen a few times. V lost 3 bases, J lost 2 bases, and 13 bases lay in between. This CDR3 is built from 15 residues. Germline V gene data show CDR1 as MDHEN and CDR2 as SYDVKM. This clonotype originated in a man in his sixties with acute or convalescent COVID-19. The rearrangement uses TRBV28 and TRBJ2-5, with D possibly being TRBD1 (6 bases). Sequencing was carried out using peripheral blood. CDR3 protein: CASSFLDRPQETQYF. The CDR3 bases are TGTGCCAGCAGTTTTCTAGACAGGCCTCAAGAGACCCAGTACTTC. The variable domain in full, completed from reference TRBV28 and TRBJ2-5, reads DVKVTQSSRYLVKRTGEKVFLECVQDMDHENMFWYRQDPGLGLRLIYFSYDVKMKEKGDIPEGYSVSREKKERFSLILESASTNQTSMYLCASSFLDRPQETQYFGPGTRLLVL.